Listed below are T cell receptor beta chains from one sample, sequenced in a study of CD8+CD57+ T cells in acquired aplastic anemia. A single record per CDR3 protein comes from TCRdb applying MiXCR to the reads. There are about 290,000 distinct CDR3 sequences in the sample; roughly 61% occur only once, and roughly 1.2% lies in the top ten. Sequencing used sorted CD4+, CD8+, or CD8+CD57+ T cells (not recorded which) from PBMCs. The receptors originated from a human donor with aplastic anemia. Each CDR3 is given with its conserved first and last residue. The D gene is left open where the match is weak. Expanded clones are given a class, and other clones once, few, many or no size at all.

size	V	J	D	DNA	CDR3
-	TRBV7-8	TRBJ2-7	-	TGTGCCAGCAGCTTAGGTGGGGCCGGCAGGTTAATCTACGAGCAGTACTTC	CASSLGGAGRLIYEQYF
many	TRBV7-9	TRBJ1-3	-	TGTGCCAGCAGCTTGACAGACACCCGTCCCCCGCAGACCATATATTTT	CASSLTDTRPPQTIYF
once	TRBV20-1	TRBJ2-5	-	TGCAGTGCTAGAGAGGGCGGAGAGACCCAGTACTTC	CSAREGGETQYF
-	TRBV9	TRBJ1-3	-	TGTGCCAGCAGCGTAGACAGGGAATGGGGAGGAAACACCATATATTTT	CASSVDREWGGNTIYF
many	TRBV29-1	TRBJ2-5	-	TGCAGCGTTGTAGGGCTAACCCAAGAGACCCAGTACTTC	CSVVGLTQETQYF
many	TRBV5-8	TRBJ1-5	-	TGTGCCAGCAGCCCAGGGGTTTCGCGCAATCAGCCCCAGCATTTT	CASSPGVSRNQPQHF
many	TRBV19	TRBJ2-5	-	TGTGCCAGTAGTCCCCGGGGCTTCCAAGAGACCCAGTACTTC	CASSPRGFQETQYF
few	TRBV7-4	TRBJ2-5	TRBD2	TGTGCCAGCAGCTTAGTGGGACTAGCGGGAGGCCAAGAGACCCAGTACTTC	CASSLVGLAGGQETQYF
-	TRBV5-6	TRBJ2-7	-	TGTGCCAGCAGCTTGGACAGATCAAGCGGGTCGTACGAGCAGTACTTC	CASSLDRSSGSYEQYF
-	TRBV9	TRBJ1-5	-	TGTGCCAGCAGCGTAGACCCGGATAGCAATCAGCCCCAGCATTTT	CASSVDPDSNQPQHF
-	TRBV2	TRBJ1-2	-	TGTGCCAGCAAGGCGGACTACGTCAACTATGGCTACACCTTC	CASKADYVNYGYTF
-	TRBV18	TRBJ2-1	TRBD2	TGTGCCAGCTCACCATTAACCGGGACTAGCGCCTACAATGAGCAGTTCTTC	CASSPLTGTSAYNEQFF
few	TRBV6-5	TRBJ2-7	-	TGTGCCAGCAGCCCAAGGGCCCTCTCCTACGAGCAGTACTTC	CASSPRALSYEQYF
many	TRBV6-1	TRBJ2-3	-	TGTGCCAGCAGGGCGCCGGGACTCACGCAGTATTTT	CASRAPGLTQYF
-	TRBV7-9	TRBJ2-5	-	TGTGCCAGCCAGGGGATGGAGACCCAGTACTTC	CASQGMETQYF